This T cell receptor beta chain was captured in a study of T-cell memory formation after mild COVID-19. Using its own MiXCR run on the 5' RACE reads, TCRdb lists one record per CDR3 protein. The sample lists a few hundred thousand distinct CDR3 sequences, approximately 23% occurring once. Losses at the gene ends were 6 bases for V and 9 bases for J; bases not matched to a gene: 5. The CDR3 has 15 amino acids. This TCR came from an adult woman who had mild COVID-19 (a few samples of this study predate the infection). Cell type and time point are not known. The chain uses TRBV12-3 or TRBV12-4 and TRBJ2-1; TRBD2 matches at 16 bases. Sequencing used PBMCs or a T cell subset sorted from them (not recorded which). CDR3 sequence reads: CASSSGTSGRGEQFF. CDR3 nucleotide sequence: TGTGCCAGCAGCTCCGGGACTAGCGGGAGGGGTGAGCAGTTCTTC.